The 9 T cell receptor beta chains listed next were all sequenced from one sample in a study of cytomegalovirus exposure and HLA in healthy donors (dated by TCRdb to about 2017). Library preparation used the immunoSEQ multiplex PCR assay. A mixture of 60 forward primers for TCR Vbeta segments and 13 reverse primers for TCR Jbeta segments was used in the multiplex PCR. Drawn from immuneACCESS, this table holds only the in-frame rearrangements with V and J called that TCRdb kept. Clones are partly lost; checked studies trace under half to an unresolved V gene and leave the rest unexplained. Across this sample there are about 83,000 clones, with about four fifths seen only once. The leading ten clones occupy 1.5% to 2% of the sample. Specimen: PBMCs. Receptor source: a woman younger than 45 in good health and CMV-seronegative.

V usage is TRBV7-9 and J usage is TRBJ2-7, with TRBD1 matching 12 bases. This CDR3 is 17 amino acids long. V was clipped by 1 base and J by 4 bases; unmatched bases: 8. Germline-derived CDR1 and CDR2 are SEHNR and FQNEAQ (reference sequence). CDR3 in DNA: TGTGCCAGCAGCTTAGGCCCGGGACAGGGGGCGGGGTACGAGCAGTACTTC. This sequence encodes CASSLGPGQGAGYEQYF.

Concerning this clone: One junction end disagrees with the germline gene, perhaps due to a read error. CDR3 nucleotides: TGTTCCAGCAGCGGCCCCCTTGACAATGAGCAGTTCTTC. Amino acids: CSSSGPLDNEQFF. The V gene is TRBV7-9, the J gene TRBJ2-1; D might be TRBD2 (5 bases). CDR3 length equals 13 residues. The germline gives CDR1 SEHNR, CDR2 FQNEAQ (reference sequence). Combining the CDR3 with reference TRBV7-9 and TRBJ2-1 gives the whole variable domain DTGVSQNPRHKITKRGQNVTFRCDPISEHNRLYWYRQTLGQGPEFLTYFQNEAQLEKSRLLSDRFSAERPKGSFSTLEIQRTEQGDSAMYLCSSSGPLDNEQFFGPGTRLTVL.

The genes are TRBV6-4 and TRBJ2-6; a possible D gene is TRBD1 (6 bases). V was clipped by 7 bases and J by 0 bases, with 19 bases between them. Germline V gene data show CDR1 as MRHNA and CDR2 as SNTAGT. This CDR3 contains 18 residues. The CDR3: CASTTFRDTHSGANVLTF. The CDR3 bases are TGTGCCAGCACCACTTTCCGGGACACCCACTCTGGGGCCAACGTCCTGACTTTC.

The table lists this clone with a few counts. This chain uses TRBV5-4 with TRBJ1-3; maybe TRBD1 (6 bases). V was pared by 4 bases and J by 4 bases, with 18 bases between. The CDR3 runs 16 residues. The germline CDR1 and CDR2 sequences are SGHNT and YYREEE (reference sequence). CDR3 DNA sequence: TGTGCCAGCAGCGCCAGGTCAGGGGCTACGGGAAACACCATATATTTT. The encoded protein is CASSARSGATGNTIYF.

The chain joins TRBV4-3 to TRBJ2-1; tentative D call: TRBD1 (6 bases). The V gene lost 0 bases and the J gene lost 6 bases, with 21 bases spanning the gap. The germline CDR1 and CDR2 sequences are LGHNA and YSLEER. The CDR3 has 18 amino acids. In nucleotides, the CDR3 is TGCGCCAGCAGCCAAGATCCTTGGACAGAGGTTATGACCAATGAGCAGTTCTTC. It is translated as CASSQDPWTEVMTNEQFF.

The CDR3 coding sequence is TGTGCCAGCAGCTTGGACAGTAATGAAAAACTGTTTTTT. Its protein product is CASSLDSNEKLFF. This sequence joins TRBV7-2 and TRBJ1-4, with TRBD1 as a possible D gene (6 bases). The V and J ends lost 3 bases and 4 bases respectively, with 6 bases between them. The CDR3 runs 13 residues. Germline values: CDR1 SGHTA, CDR2 FQGNSA.

This chain joins TRBV5-1 and TRBJ2-5; TRBD2 agrees at 8 bases. Trimming removed 4 bases from V and 10 bases from J; junction bases left unmatched: 6. Germline V gene sequence: CDR1 SGHRS, CDR2 YFSETQ. CDR3 length equals 12 residues. Written as DNA, the CDR3 is TGCGCCAGCAGCCGGGAGGGGATAGACCAGTACTTC. Amino acid sequence: CASSREGIDQYF. Full variable domain (rest looked up from reference TRBV5-1 and TRBJ2-5): KAGVTQTPRYLIKTRGQQVTLSCSPISGHRSVSWYQQTPGQGLQFLFEYFSETQRNKGNFPGRFSGRQFSNSRSEMNVSTLELGDSALYLCASSREGIDQYFGPGTRLLVL.

V and J are TRBV5-1 and TRBJ2-7; D is unclear. V dropped 0 bases and J dropped 5 bases, with 15 bases sitting between them. Germline-derived CDR1 and CDR2 are SGHRS and YFSETQ. This CDR3 comprises 15 residues. This chain's CDR3 is CASSLVQAPLNEQYF. CDR3 nucleotides: TGCGCCAGCAGCTTGGTGCAGGCTCCCCTCAACGAGCAGTACTTC.

The J gene is TRBJ1-1, the V gene TRBV6-5, with D maybe TRBD1 (6 bases). The CDR3 has 13 residues. Per the germline V gene, CDR1 is MNHEY and CDR2 is SVGAGI. With 3 bases removed from V and 9 bases from J, the gap between germline ends came to 14 bases. CDR3 sequence (DNA): TGTGCCAGCAGTTATCCCGGACAGATGAAAGCTTTCTTT. Protein: CASSYPGQMKAFF.